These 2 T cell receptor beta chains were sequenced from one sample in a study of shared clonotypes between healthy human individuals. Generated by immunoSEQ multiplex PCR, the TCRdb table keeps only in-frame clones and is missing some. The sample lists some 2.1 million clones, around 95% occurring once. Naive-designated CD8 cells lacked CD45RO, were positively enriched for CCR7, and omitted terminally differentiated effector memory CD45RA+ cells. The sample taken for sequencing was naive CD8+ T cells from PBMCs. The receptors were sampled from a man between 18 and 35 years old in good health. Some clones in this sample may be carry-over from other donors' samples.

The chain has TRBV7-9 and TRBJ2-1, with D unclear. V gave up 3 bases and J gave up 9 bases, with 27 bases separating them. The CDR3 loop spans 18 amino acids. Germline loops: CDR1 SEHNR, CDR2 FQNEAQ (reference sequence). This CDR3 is CASSFLLIQHVSAIEQFF. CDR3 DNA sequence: TGTGCCAGCAGCTTCTTATTGATCCAACATGTGTCAGCAATTGAGCAGTTCTTC.

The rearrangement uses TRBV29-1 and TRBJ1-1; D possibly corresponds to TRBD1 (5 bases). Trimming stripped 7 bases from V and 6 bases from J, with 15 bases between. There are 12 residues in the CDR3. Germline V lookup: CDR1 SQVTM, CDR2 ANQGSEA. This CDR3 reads CSATLGEAEAFF. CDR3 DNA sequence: TGCAGCGCAACATTAGGGGAGGCTGAAGCTTTCTTT.